This TCR beta chain originates from a study of shared clonotypes between healthy human individuals (dated by TCRdb to between 2020 and 2021). As for the study more broadly: The cohort included three men and two women between 18 and 49 years of age. To increase sequencing depth and limit assay-specific biases, TCR repertoire library preparation and sequencing were carried out by different laboratories using diverse techniques. For each donor, CD4 naive and CD4 memory were each run on three plates, CD8 naive on two plates, and CD8 memory on one plate. To estimate repertoire size and how much clonotype sharing occurs between individuals, the study deeply sequenced the blood TCR repertoires of five healthy adults. Leukapheresis yielded between about 0.85 and 10 billion PBMCs per donor. The study at large found these results: The genetic and exposure-history diversity represented was limited by the small number of donors. Estimated clonotype richness was generally larger for naive than for memory subsets. Pairwise subsampling indicated that sequencing depth was expected to affect the degree of clonotype sharing among donors. Across four donors, about 5.2% of naive CD4, 3% to 4% of naive CD8, about 2% of memory CD4, and roughly 0.41% of memory CD8 clonotypes were shared. Sampling was restricted to blood, and TCR repertoires in tissues likely differ from the TCR repertoires found in blood. Compared with non-shared clonotypes, clonotypes shared by all four sorted-subset donors had higher generation probabilities. Rarefaction of sorted-subset datasets indicated incomplete sequencing despite the large sequencing depth.

Healthy HIV-negative adults with no recently reported acute infections or vaccinations were included as donors. Every donor was a Caucasian adult residing in Nashville, Tennessee, USA. CD8 memory samples consisted of magnetically selected CD45RO+ cells combined with CCR7-negative CD45RA+ effector memory (TemRA) cells. Blood was collected by leukapheresis, and PBMCs were isolated by Ficoll-Histopaque density gradient centrifugation and then cryopreserved in liquid nitrogen vapor phase. Analytical flow cytometry was used to check the purity and quantity of every magnetically sorted T cell population. Each sorted fraction had its genomic DNA isolated and then quantified by UV absorbance on a Nanodrop 2000c. For this clone: This receptor's antigen is unknown. Per-base qualities were not stored, and no clone one base away is much larger.

Using the deep immunoSEQ assay, multiplex PCR amplified TCR CDR3 regions from genomic DNA. For each cell subset, the extracted genomic DNA was distributed evenly across all wells of several immunoSEQ 96-well plates, and each plate served as one replicate. For sorted subsets, each replicate PCR was loaded with approximately 190 ng genomic DNA, equivalent to about 30,000 T cell genomes. The purified libraries were quantified using a Qubit 3.0 fluorometer, sized with a Bioanalyzer 2100, and then quantified again using the KAPA Library Quantification kit. A separate single-read 150-cycle Illumina NextSeq 550 flow cell was used to sequence each immunoSEQ 96-well plate. Per the authors' processing: Because only junctional sequences without quality scores were contained in the immunoSEQ output, filtering matching that applied to full-length reads could not be performed. To assign V/J genes and CDR3, sequences were annotated using PyIR, a Python wrapper for IgBLAST v1.9, with IMGT germline references. Any read was removed if the V/J assignment was weak (E-value above 1e-6), the CDR3 was missing, or the read contained stop codons, out-of-frame junctions, or ambiguous translated residues. V3J clonotypes were defined as sequences sharing the same inferred V gene, J gene, and CDR3 amino acid sequence. Percentage overlap between repertoires was calculated by dividing the number of shared unique clonotypes by the size of the smaller repertoire. RTK rarefaction, the Chao1 estimator, and Recon v2.1 estimates of unobserved clonotypes were used to assess repertoire richness. OLGA was used to compute generation probabilities for all TCRbeta clonotypes that the gDNA method yielded from a few donors. Entries here come from immuneACCESS through TCRdb and include only in-frame sequences with V and J called. Some clones fail to appear in such tables; in the studies checked, an unresolved V gene covers under half of the shortfall, and the cause of the remainder is unknown. The V and J calls and clone size come from that table; D and trimming were worked out from the DNA. In this sample the table shows about 96,000 clones, 60% to 70% of which occur a single time. Of the sample, approximately 55% falls within the top ten clones.

Specimen: memory CD8+ T cells sorted from blood. The cell subset or site label corresponds to: CD45RO+ cells pooled with CCR7-negative TemRA cells. The source of this sequence is a man aged 25 to 40 in good health.

The DNA reads TGCAGCGTCGCAGTTAGCTACGAGCAGTACTTC. Its translation reads: CSVAVSYEQYF. The chain is encoded by TRBV29-1 joined to TRBJ2-7; there is no confident call for the D gene. The germline V gene gives CDR1 as SQVTM and CDR2 as ANQGSEA. The CDR3 sequence holds 11 residues, the cysteine and phenylalanine included. Here the CDR3 DNA is all that survives: 33 bases in frame from base 1. V is clipped by 6 bases and J by 3 bases, and the sequence between their germline boundaries is 9 bases long.